Below, 32 T cell receptor beta chains from the same sample are listed, as sequenced in a study of blood T cell repertoires in COVID-19. Data came from immunoSEQ multiplex PCR; TCRdb stores just in-frame clones and leaves some out. The data hold 200,000 to 250,000 clones, with roughly four fifths observed a single time. Sequenced material: PBMCs or T cells enriched from blood (not recorded which). The receptors stem from a middle-aged man who had recovered from COVID-19.

The V call is TRBV7-9, the J call TRBJ1-2; the D is unclear. The length of the CDR3 is 11 residues. V was clipped by 5 bases and J by 3 bases, with 4 bases between them. CDR1 and CDR2 (germline): SEHNR, FQNEAQ (reference sequence). In DNA, the CDR3 is TGTGCCAGCAGCGTCGACTATGGCTACACCTTC. Protein product: CASSVDYGYTF.

This clone appeared once. CDR3: CSARDTYGYTF. As DNA, the CDR3 is TGCAGTGCTAGAGATACTTATGGCTACACCTTC. The chain employs TRBV20-1 and TRBJ1-2; no clear D gene. CDR1 is DFQATT and CDR2 is SNEGSKA in the germline V gene (reference sequence). CDR3 size: 11 residues. V was cut by 0 bases and J by 5 bases, with 4 bases left in between.

This clone came up once. The genes are TRBV4-1 and TRBJ2-5, with D possibly matching TRBD1 (6 bases). CDR3 size: 14 residues. Trimming took off 2 bases at V and 3 bases at J, with 10 bases between the two ends. Germline lookup yields CDR1 MGHRA and CDR2 YSYEKL. The CDR3 reads CASSQWGPEETQYF. The CDR3 bases are TGCGCCAGCAGCCAATGGGGGCCGGAAGAGACCCAGTACTTC.

J is TRBJ2-7 and V is TRBV5-4, with D tentatively TRBD2 (5 bases). Per germline, CDR1 SGHNT and CDR2 YYREEE (reference sequence). Trimming stripped 3 bases from V and 3 bases from J, with 13 bases between. This CDR3 is built from 14 residues. The CDR3 DNA is TGTGCCAGCAGCTCCCCGGGATCTCTCTACGAGCAGTACTTC. This encodes CASSSPGSLYEQYF.

This chain links TRBV24-1 with TRBJ2-1; 12 bases fit TRBD2. The CDR3 runs 17 residues. The V segment lost 4 bases and the J segment 4 bases; nucleotides outside the gene matches: 7. Germline CDR1 reads KGHDR; CDR2 reads SFDVKD. The CDR3 DNA sequence: TGTGCCACCAGTGACCCCTCCGGGACTAGCGGGTACAATGAGCAGTTCTTC. As protein: CATSDPSGTSGYNEQFF.

As for this clone: In the same sample, other DNA sequences code for this CDR3. This chain uses TRBV6-5 with TRBJ1-3; 7 bases match TRBD1. Germline lookup yields CDR1 MNHEY and CDR2 SVGAGI. V lost 6 bases to trimming and J lost 4 bases; unmatched junction nucleotides: 6. The CDR3 runs to 14 residues. The CDR3 nucleotides are TGTGCCAGCAGCCGTGACAGGGCGGGAAACACCATATATTTT. Translation: CASSRDRAGNTIYF.

Only one count was recorded for this clone. The genes are TRBV4-2 and TRBJ2-5; 12 positions agree with TRBD1. Germline V gene lookup returns CDR1 LGHNA and CDR2 YNFKEQ. The CDR3 has 15 amino acids. V lost 5 bases and J lost 5; bases outside the gene matches: 6. CDR3 residues: CASSGGTGGRETQYF. CDR3 nucleotides: TGTGCCAGCAGCGGGGGGACAGGGGGCAGGGAGACCCAGTACTTC.

This chain connects TRBV29-1 to TRBJ1-4; 8 bases agree with TRBD1. CDR3 length: 15 residues. Germline loops: CDR1 SQVTM, CDR2 ANQGSEA. J was trimmed by 8 bases and V by 4 bases; bases with no gene match: 12. This CDR3 reads CSVGIRTGYYEKLFF. Here the CDR3 DNA reads TGCAGCGTTGGGATACGGACAGGGTATTACGAAAAACTGTTTTTT.

Only a few counts were recorded for this clone. The rearrangement joins TRBV5-6 to TRBJ2-7, with a possible D match to TRBD2 (5 bases). In germline, CDR1 is SGHDT, CDR2 YYEEEE. The CDR3 loop spans 15 amino acids. Trimming took off 4 bases at V and 4 bases at J, with 18 bases between the two ends. CDR3 sequence reads: CASSQDRRGKYEQYF. The CDR3, as DNA: TGTGCCAGCAGCCAGGACCGACGGGGAAAATACGAGCAGTACTTC.

This clone appeared a few times. The CDR3 spells CASSSLLGQGSNQPQHF. The CDR3 DNA sequence: TGTGCCAGCAGCTCACTCCTTGGACAGGGCAGCAATCAGCCCCAGCATTTT. The rearrangement joins TRBV7-9 to TRBJ1-5, with 8 bases lining up with TRBD1. Germline V gives CDR1 SEHNR, CDR2 FQNEAQ (reference sequence). V shed 4 bases and J 1 base; nucleotides not matched to a gene: 9. CDR3 length: 17 amino acids. Using reference TRBV7-9 and TRBJ1-5 for the parts outside the CDR3, the full variable domain is DTGVSQNPRHKITKRGQNVTFRCDPISEHNRLYWYRQTLGQGPEFLTYFQNEAQLEKSRLLSDRFSAERPKGSFSTLEIQRTEQGDSAMYLCASSSLLGQGSNQPQHFGDGTRLSIL.

The V and J genes are TRBV6-5 and TRBJ2-1; 14 bases agree with TRBD2. This CDR3 spans 15 amino acids. Trimming took 2 bases from V and 7 from J; bases not matched to a gene: 1. Germline V gene sequence: CDR1 MNHEY, CDR2 SVGAGI. CDR3 DNA sequence: TGTGCCAGCAGTTACGGGACTAGCGGGAGTAATGAGCAGTTCTTC. Protein sequence: CASSYGTSGSNEQFF.

The chain combines TRBV28 with TRBJ2-3, with D unclear. The CDR3 covers 16 residues. The V gene lost 1 base and the J gene lost 2 bases, with 13 bases spanning the gap. The germline gives CDR1 MDHEN, CDR2 SYDVKM. CDR3 in amino acids: CASSLFSAVPTDTQYF. The CDR3 region has the DNA TGTGCCAGCAGTTTATTTTCGGCGGTACCCACAGATACGCAGTATTTT.

This chain links TRBV3-1 (or the pseudogene TRBV3-2) with TRBJ1-5; D possibly corresponds to TRBD1 (6 bases). In germline, CDR1 is LGHDT, CDR2 YNNKEL (reference sequence). The CDR3 has 15 amino acids. Trimming left V 4 bases short and J 2 bases short, with 12 bases between. The CDR3: CASSPDRWGNQPQHF. The CDR3 DNA reads as TGTGCCAGCAGCCCAGACAGGTGGGGCAATCAGCCCCAGCATTTT.

A word on this clone: Germline is not matched at one junction end, which may reflect a read error. The identical CDR3 is also encoded by other nucleotide sequences in the sample. CDR3 coding DNA: TGTGCCAGCAGTTTATCCGGGGGGGAGCTATTTTTT. Translation gives CASSLSGGELFF. The chain has TRBV12-3 or TRBV12-4 and TRBJ2-2, with 8 positions matching TRBD2. The CDR3 runs 12 residues.

This clone showed up just a few times. The V and J genes are TRBV14 and TRBJ2-7; 8 positions agree with TRBD2. Germline V lookup: CDR1 SGHDN, CDR2 FVKESK. The V segment lost 4 bases and the J segment 3 bases; nucleotides outside the gene matches: 5. This CDR3 spans 14 amino acids. The CDR3 DNA follows: TGTGCCAGCAGCCCAACTAGCGGATTCTACGAGCAGTACTTC. Translated: CASSPTSGFYEQYF.

The V gene is TRBV19, the J gene TRBJ1-1; D not resolved. The CDR3 consists of 13 residues. Trimming pared 9 bases from V and 6 bases from J, leaving 17 bases between. CDR1 and CDR2 (germline): LNHDA, SQIVND (reference sequence). The CDR3 sequence: CASGIGVDAEAFF. As DNA, the CDR3 is TGTGCCAGCGGTATCGGGGTCGATGCTGAAGCTTTCTTT.

This rearrangement joins TRBV5-1 to TRBJ1-4, with D hard to call. With 3 bases removed from V and 8 bases from J, the gap between germline ends came to 17 bases. In germline, CDR1 is SGHRS, CDR2 YFSETQ. The CDR3 contains 15 residues. As DNA, the CDR3 is TGCGCCAGCAGCTCGCAGGCATTAACCGGCGAAAAACTGTTTTTT. Encoded protein: CASSSQALTGEKLFF.

The genes are TRBV5-6 and TRBJ2-1, with D tentatively TRBD2 (5 bases). The V and J ends lost 4 bases and 7 bases respectively, with 9 bases between them. This CDR3 has 12 residues. CDR1 and CDR2 (germline): SGHDT, YYEEEE. The CDR3 protein is CASSRLRNEQFF. The CDR3, as DNA: TGTGCCAGCAGCCGACTAAGGAATGAGCAGTTCTTC.

The V call is TRBV10-3, the J call TRBJ1-1, with D tentatively TRBD1 (6 bases). V was shortened by 6 bases and J by 2 bases, with 19 bases between the two germline ends. This CDR3 comprises 16 residues. Germline loops: CDR1 ENHRY, CDR2 SYGVKD. This chain's CDR3 is CAISRTESRSNTEAFF. In nucleotides, the CDR3 is TGTGCCATCAGCCGGACAGAGTCGAGATCAAACACTGAAGCTTTCTTT.

The chain employs TRBV28 and TRBJ2-1, with TRBD2 as a possible D gene (6 bases). With 7 bases removed from V and 8 bases from J, the gap between germline ends came to 24 bases. The CDR3 runs to 16 residues. Germline CDR1 and CDR2: MDHEN and SYDVKM. DNA for the CDR3: TGTGCCAGCACCACCCCGGGGGAGCGGGTACGAGATGAGCAGTTCTTC. Encoded protein: CASTTPGERVRDEQFF.

CDR3 DNA: TGTGCCAGCTCCCTCAGGACAGGGGTTGAGCCCGGGCTGTTTTTT. Protein: CASSLRTGVEPGLFF. The chain links TRBV18 to TRBJ2-2, with TRBD1 matching 9 bases. The germline gives CDR1 KGHSH, CDR2 LQKENI. The V and J ends lost 6 bases and 13 bases, in that order; junction bases with no gene match: 15. This CDR3 is 15 amino acids long.

The chain links TRBV7-2 to TRBJ2-1; perhaps TRBD1 as D (6 bases). Germline V gene sequence: CDR1 SGHTA, CDR2 FQGNSA. This CDR3 comprises 15 residues. V shed 4 bases and J shed 3 bases, with 13 bases lying between them. The CDR3 nucleotides are TGTGCCAGCAGCTCCAGTTGGGGGCGCTACAATGAGCAGTTCTTC. As protein: CASSSSWGRYNEQFF.

The rearrangement links TRBV6-6 to TRBJ1-5; 9 positions agree with TRBD1. After removal of 2 bases from V and 5 bases from J, the junction contained 4 bases not matched to a gene. The CDR3 loop spans 15 amino acids. Germline loops: CDR1 MNHNY, CDR2 SVGAGI (reference sequence). CDR3 protein: CASSYHDRGDQPQHF. The CDR3 DNA sequence: TGTGCCAGCAGTTACCATGACAGGGGGGATCAGCCCCAGCATTTT.

The chain has TRBV15 and TRBJ2-7; maybe TRBD2 (5 bases). Trimming removed 3 bases at V and 6 bases at J, with 18 bases between. The CDR3 runs 15 residues. Germline V gene sequence: CDR1 LNHNV, CDR2 YYDKDF (reference sequence). The CDR3 reads CATSSPTGIWGEQYF. DNA of the CDR3: TGTGCCACCAGCAGTCCCACGGGGATTTGGGGCGAGCAGTACTTC.

The chain joins TRBV5-8 to TRBJ1-1, with unresolved D. Germline V gives CDR1 SGHTS, CDR2 YDEGEE. The V end lost 0 bases, the J end lost 1 base, and 10 bases lay between the germline ends. CDR3 length: 15 amino acids. The CDR3 bases are TGTGCCAGCAGCTTGGGTACCCGAGGGAACACTGAAGCTTTCTTT. This encodes CASSLGTRGNTEAFF.

The rearrangement joins TRBV6-2 or TRBV6-3 to TRBJ1-2; D unresolved. CDR3 length equals 11 residues. The V end was cut by 4 bases, the J end by 14 bases, with 14 bases between. Germline V gene sequence: CDR1 MNHEY, CDR2 SVGEGT. The CDR3 loop reads CASSFWVERTF. In DNA form, the CDR3 reads TGTGCCAGCAGTTTCTGGGTTGAGCGGACCTTC.

The chain recombines TRBV11-3 with TRBJ2-7, with a tentative D call TRBD1 (5 bases). The germline CDR1 and CDR2 sequences are SGHNT and YENEEA. The CDR3 sequence is 14 residues long. The V gene lost 6 bases and the J gene lost 0 bases, with 12 bases spanning the gap. In DNA form, the CDR3 reads TGTGCCAGCAGACGTAGACAGAGCTCCTACGAGCAGTACTTC. It codes for CASRRRQSSYEQYF. The full variable domain, completed using reference TRBV11-3 and TRBJ2-7, is EAGVVQSPRYKIIEKKQPVAFWCNPISGHNTLYWYLQNLGQGPELLIRYENEEAVDDSQLPKDRFSAERLKGVDSTLKIQPAELGDSAVYLCASRRRQSSYEQYFGPGTRLTVT.

The sample holds a few counts of this clone. This chain joins TRBV6-1 and TRBJ1-2, with no clear D. Deletions cut 3 bases from V and 2 bases from J, with 13 bases between. The CDR3 covers 15 residues. Per germline, CDR1 MNHNS and CDR2 SASEGT. The CDR3 loop is CASSDPGPGNYGYTF. The CDR3 nucleotides are TGTGCCAGCAGTGACCCGGGCCCGGGAAACTATGGCTACACCTTC.

The chain joins TRBV7-2 to TRBJ2-3, with 9 bases aligning to TRBD1. Trimming cost V 5 bases and J 5 bases; bases outside gene matches: 8. The CDR3 has 15 residues. Germline CDR1 and CDR2: SGHTA and FQGNSA. The CDR3 protein is CASSPRDREEDTQYF. CDR3 nucleotide sequence: TGTGCCAGCAGCCCCCGGGACAGGGAAGAAGATACGCAGTATTTT.

The chain carries TRBV5-5 and TRBJ2-5; 14 nucleotides match TRBD2. The germline gives CDR1 SGHKS, CDR2 YYEKEE (reference sequence). This CDR3 has 15 amino acids. V was clipped by 0 bases and J by 5 bases; unmatched bases: 0. The CDR3 DNA sequence: TGTGCCAGCAGCTTGGGGACTAGCGGGAGGGAGACCCAGTACTTC. Protein product: CASSLGTSGRETQYF.

This chain uses TRBV5-1 with TRBJ1-3, with D possibly matching TRBD1 (6 bases). Germline CDR1 SGHRS, CDR2 YFSETQ. The CDR3 extends over 14 amino acids. V was trimmed by 4 bases and J by 3 bases, leaving 11 bases between them. The DNA for the CDR3 is TGCGCCAGCAGCGAAGGGGGAAGTGGAAACACCATATATTTT. Its protein is CASSEGGSGNTIYF.

This clone has a handful of counts. CDR3 sequence: CASSQGWHRGPDGYTF. CDR3 nucleotides: TGTGCCAGCAGCCAAGGGTGGCACAGGGGACCCGATGGCTACACCTTC. The chain employs TRBV3-1 (or the pseudogene TRBV3-2) and TRBJ1-2, with 7 bases matching TRBD1. The CDR3 covers 16 residues. V was pared by 1 base and J by 6 bases, with 11 bases of the junction left unmatched. The germline V gene encodes CDR1 LGHDT and CDR2 YNNKEL (reference sequence).